This passage covers 7 T cell receptor beta chains from one sample sequenced in a study of T cell responses to AZD1222 COVID-19 vaccine. Generated by immunoSEQ multiplex PCR, the TCRdb table keeps only in-frame clones and is missing some. The sample shows 200,000 to 300,000 clones, just over 90% of them seen only once. The sample was peripheral blood, taken on day 0 of AZD1222 vaccination. The receptors originated from an adult in good health.

The chain is built from TRBV18 and TRBJ2-2; no clear D. CDR1 and CDR2 (germline): KGHSH, LQKENI. V lost 3 bases and J 8 bases, leaving 4 bases between the germline ends. The CDR3 spans 11 residues. This chain's CDR3 is CASSPTGELFF. The DNA of the CDR3 is TGTGCCAGCTCACCGACAGGGGAGCTGTTTTTT.

This chain links TRBV7-9 with TRBJ2-3, with 9 bases lining up with TRBD1. V dropped 3 bases and J dropped 1; count of bases not matched to a gene: 2. Germline loops: CDR1 SEHNR, CDR2 FQNEAQ (reference sequence). There are 15 residues in the CDR3. The CDR3, as DNA: TGTGCCAGCAGCTTGAGGACAGGGGGCACAGATACGCAGTATTTT. Amino acids: CASSLRTGGTDTQYF.

The chain combines TRBV28 with TRBJ2-3, with TRBD1 as a possible D gene (6 bases). Germline assignment: CDR1 MDHEN and CDR2 SYDVKM. This CDR3 spans 13 amino acids. V shed 7 bases and J shed 1 base, with 9 bases lying between them. The CDR3 protein is CASIPGGTDTQYF. DNA for the CDR3: TGTGCCAGCATCCCAGGGGGCACAGATACGCAGTATTTT.

V is TRBV28 and J is TRBJ2-7; D perhaps matches TRBD1 (6 bases). Germline V gene lookup returns CDR1 MDHEN and CDR2 SYDVKM. V was pared by 5 bases and J by 2 bases, with 16 bases between. This CDR3 has 15 residues. CDR3 bases: TGTGCCAGCAGTCCGCCCCCAGGGGCAGCCTACGAGCAGTACTTC. Translation gives CASSPPPGAAYEQYF.

The chain combines TRBV7-8 with TRBJ1-1; unclear D gene. The CDR3 is 14 amino acids. The germline V gene has CDR1 SGHVS and CDR2 FQNEAQ. The V end was cut by 1 base, the J end by 3 bases, with 9 bases between. The CDR3 is CASSLELRYTEAFF. The CDR3, as DNA: TGTGCCAGCAGCTTAGAGTTGCGGTACACTGAAGCTTTCTTT.

This clone was observed a single time. This sequence joins TRBV2 and TRBJ1-1; D perhaps matches TRBD1 (5 bases). In germline, CDR1 is SNHLY, CDR2 FYNNEI. This CDR3 is 13 amino acids long. V lost 3 bases and J 5 bases, leaving 10 bases between the germline ends. CDR3 DNA: TGTGCCAGCAGTGACGAGGGGCGGACTGAAGCTTTCTTT. As protein: CASSDEGRTEAFF.

The chain links TRBV7-8 to TRBJ1-2, with D uncertain. The germline gives CDR1 SGHVS, CDR2 FQNEAQ. CDR3 size: 14 residues. With 2 bases removed from V and 8 bases from J, the gap between germline ends came to 15 bases. The chain's CDR3 is CASSLRRLGYGYTF. In DNA, the CDR3 is TGTGCCAGCAGCTTACGCAGGTTAGGGTACGGCTACACCTTC.